The present T cell receptor (beta chain) was sequenced within a study of T cell responses to AZD1222 COVID-19 vaccine. Study in general: Second-dose intervals of approximately 4 or approximately 12 weeks were pooled.

Method: immunoSEQ multiplex PCR; TCRdb's copy keeps in-frame clones and lacks some. The data contain 78,000 or so clones, around 89% of them singletons. Whole-study results and caveats: There were vaccine-associated CD4 TCRs across spike, dominant at 160-218 and 743-854. Possibly, clonal diversity was underestimated; donors were largely white British and included more females.

V was pared by 4 bases and J by 4 bases, with 16 bases between. The CDR3 length is 16 residues. The germline gives CDR1 MNHEY, CDR2 SVGAGI. A word on this clone: What it binds is not known.

This receptor was taken from an adult in good health. The chain couples TRBV6-5 to TRBJ2-2, with D perhaps matching TRBD2 (6 bases). The specimen was peripheral blood, collected on day 0 of AZD1222 vaccination. The DNA of the CDR3 is TGTGCCAGCAGTTCTCCTGGGGGAGCGGGCACCGGGGAGCTGTTTTTT. Protein sequence: CASSSPGGAGTGELFF.